A single sample is the source of the 13 T cell receptor beta chains below, sequenced in a study of T cells after yellow fever vaccination. One entry per CDR3 protein results from TCRdb running MiXCR on the 5' RACE reads. The data contain about 630,000 distinct CDR3 sequences, 9% to 15% of them seen just once; the ten biggest clones take up more than 13%. The sequences come from PBMCs, collected on the day of the yellow fever booster vaccination. The receptors derive from a man younger than 45 who received the YFV17D yellow fever vaccine.

V gene TRBV28 combines with J gene TRBJ2-1, with 8 bases fitting TRBD2. The ends lost 7 bases at V and 9 bases at J; junction bases unmatched: 14. Germline CDR1 MDHEN, CDR2 SYDVKM. CDR3 length: 15 residues. The CDR3 here is CASTHMGTSLSEQFF. The CDR3 bases are TGTGCCAGCACTCACATGGGGACTAGTCTTAGTGAGCAGTTCTTC.

This clonotype appeared a few times. The chain joins TRBV6-2 or TRBV6-3 to TRBJ2-3, with 7 bases that match TRBD2. The V gene's germline CDR1 is MNHEY and CDR2 SVGEGT. Trimming cost V 3 bases and J 3 bases; bases outside gene matches: 3. The CDR3 consists of 14 residues. Here the CDR3 DNA reads TGTGCCAGCAGTTATGCGGGAGCGACAGATACGCAGTATTTT. Protein product: CASSYAGATDTQYF.

The chain links TRBV7-9 to TRBJ2-1, with D perhaps matching TRBD2 (6 bases). The CDR3 loop spans 15 amino acids. The germline CDR1 and CDR2 sequences are SEHNR and FQNEAQ (reference sequence). V lost 2 bases and J lost 7, with 15 bases in between. CDR3 coding DNA: TGTGCCAGCAGCTTATCGGAGGGCTTCAGGAATGAGCAGTTCTTC. It specifies CASSLSEGFRNEQFF. The variable domain in full, completed from reference TRBV7-9 and TRBJ2-1, reads DTGVSQNPRHKITKRGQNVTFRCDPISEHNRLYWYRQTLGQGPEFLTYFQNEAQLEKSRLLSDRFSAERPKGSFSTLEIQRTEQGDSAMYLCASSLSEGFRNEQFFGPGTRLTVL.

This clonotype was found a few times. The chain recombines TRBV20-1 with TRBJ1-2; the match to TRBD1 covers 9 bases. The CDR3 is 12 residues long. Germline CDR1 and CDR2: DFQATT and SNEGSKA (reference sequence). The J segment lost 8 bases and the V segment lost 6 bases, leaving 7 bases of the junction unmatched. CDR3 in amino acids: CSAEDRGWGYTF. DNA for the CDR3: TGCAGTGCCGAGGACAGGGGTTGGGGCTACACCTTC.

This chain connects TRBV5-1 to TRBJ2-3; no clear D gene. This CDR3 contains 16 residues. V was shortened by 3 bases and J by 2 bases, with 16 bases between the two germline ends. Looked up from germline, CDR1 is SGHRS and CDR2 is YFSETQ. CDR3 amino acids: CASSYLDRQPTDTQYF. The CDR3 nucleotides are TGCGCCAGCAGCTACTTGGACCGACAACCCACAGATACGCAGTATTTT.

V gene TRBV6-1 combines with J gene TRBJ1-5; 7 bases are shared with TRBD1. Germline V gene lookup returns CDR1 MNHNS and CDR2 SASEGT. J lost 5 bases, V lost 6 bases, and 7 bases had no gene match. This CDR3 is built from 14 residues. CDR3 bases: TGTGCCAGCAGCCCAGGACAGGCCCATCAGCCCCAGCATTTT. Its translation is CASSPGQAHQPQHF.

The CDR3 reads CSAPPGRGTYEQYF. CDR3 in DNA: TGCAGTGCTCCGCCGGGACGGGGGACCTACGAGCAGTACTTC. The chain joins TRBV20-1 to TRBJ2-7, with a weak D call TRBD2 (6 bases). Germline values: CDR1 DFQATT, CDR2 SNEGSKA (reference sequence). The ends were cut back, 5 bases at V and 2 bases at J, with 16 bases in the middle. The CDR3 consists of 14 residues.

The rearrangement uses TRBV11-2 and TRBJ1-5; 9 bases are shared with TRBD1. Germline V gives CDR1 SGHAT, CDR2 FQNNGV. The CDR3 is 20 residues long. J was trimmed by 4 bases and V by 1 base; bases with no gene match: 17. In DNA, the CDR3 is TGTGCCAGCAGCTTAGGGAGTTGGGGACAGGGTCTGAGGGGGAATCAGCCCCAGCATTTT. Translation: CASSLGSWGQGLRGNQPQHF.

This clonotype has just a few counts. This chain uses TRBV25-1 with TRBJ1-1, with a possible D match to TRBD1 (6 bases). The CDR3 is 14 residues long. Per the germline V gene, CDR1 is MGHDK and CDR2 is SYGVNS. V lost 4 bases to trimming and J lost 6 bases, with 15 bases between them. CDR3 coding DNA: TGTGCCAGCAGTGGGGGGGGCTGGGACGCTGAAGCTTTCTTT. It is translated as CASSGGGWDAEAFF. The full variable domain, in which reference TRBV25-1 and TRBJ1-1 provide the parts outside the CDR3, is EADIYQTPRYLVIGTGKKITLECSQTMGHDKMYWYQQDPGMELHLIHYSYGVNSTEKGDLSSESTVSRIRTEHFPLTLESARPSHTSQYLCASSGGGWDAEAFFGQGTRLTVV.

J is TRBJ1-2 and V is TRBV4-3; D not certain. The V gene lost 2 bases and the J gene lost 6 bases, with 10 bases spanning the gap. CDR1 LGHNA and CDR2 YSLEER come from the germline V gene. This CDR3 is built from 13 residues. The CDR3 DNA follows: TGCGCCAGCAGCCAACGGGTTGGTAATGGCTACACCTTC. Translated: CASSQRVGNGYTF.

This clonotype was observed a few times. The genes are TRBV18 and TRBJ2-3; 7 positions agree with TRBD1. Germline V lookup: CDR1 KGHSH, CDR2 LQKENI. The CDR3 covers 13 residues. Trimming removed 3 bases from V and 6 bases from J; junction bases left unmatched: 3. The CDR3 region is CASSPQGVDTQYF. The CDR3 DNA sequence: TGTGCCAGCTCACCGCAGGGGGTGGATACGCAGTATTTT.

This clonotype was detected only a few times. The genes are TRBV12-3 or TRBV12-4 and TRBJ1-2; D remains ambiguous. CDR3 length: 12 amino acids. Deletions cut 0 bases from V and 7 bases from J, with 6 bases between. Here the CDR3 DNA reads TGTGCCAGCAGTTTAGCGCTAGGTGGCTACACCTTC. This encodes CASSLALGGYTF.

This clonotype occurred many times. The genes are TRBV4-2 and TRBJ2-7, with 9 positions matching TRBD1. The CDR3 sequence is 14 residues long. Germline V gives CDR1 LGHNA, CDR2 YNFKEQ. With V trimmed by 4 bases and J by 4 bases, 5 bases remained unmatched. CDR3 DNA: TGTGCCAGCAGCCCAGGGACAGGGAAATACGAGCAGTACTTC. As protein: CASSPGTGKYEQYF.